This TCR beta chain stems from a study of beta chain features in type 1 diabetes. Findings and caveats of the study: Type 1 diabetes patients had VDJ junctions that carried fewer insertions and more deletions. PCR may have favored shorter templates equally in patients and controls. For Type 1 diabetes patients, all four CD4+ subsets carried TCRB CDR3s that were moderately but significantly shorter.

With respect to this clone: Its specificity is unknown.

The investigators reverse transcribed all of the isolated RNA, so they sequenced expressed TCRB transcripts. Profiling relied on immunoSEQ multiplex PCR, and the TCRdb table lists in-frame clones only, not all of them. The data contain tens of thousands of clones, about 32% of them singletons. Deletions cut 0 bases from V and 7 bases from J, with 13 bases between. The CDR3 runs to 13 residues. CDR1 GTSNPN and CDR2 SVGIG come from the germline V gene (reference sequence). Sequenced: stem cell memory CD4+ T cells from blood. The clonotype comes from a woman between 18 and 30 years old in good health. V is TRBV30 and J is TRBJ2-7; D perhaps matches TRBD2 (5 bases). The CDR3 DNA follows: TGTGCCTGGAGTGTTCGAGACTACTTAGAGCAGTACTTC. Translated, it gives CAWSVRDYLEQYF.